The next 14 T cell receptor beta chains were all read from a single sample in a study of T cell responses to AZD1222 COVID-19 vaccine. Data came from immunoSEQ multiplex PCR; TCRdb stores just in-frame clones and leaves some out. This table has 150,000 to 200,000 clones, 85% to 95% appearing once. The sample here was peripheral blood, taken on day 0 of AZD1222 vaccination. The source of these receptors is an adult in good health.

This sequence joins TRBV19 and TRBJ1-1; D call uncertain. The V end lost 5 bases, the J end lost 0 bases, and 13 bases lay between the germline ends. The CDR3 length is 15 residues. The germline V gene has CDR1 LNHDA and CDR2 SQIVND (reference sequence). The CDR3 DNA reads TGTGCCAGTAGTTCCATGACAAAGATGAACACTGAAGCTTTCTTT. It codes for CASSSMTKMNTEAFF. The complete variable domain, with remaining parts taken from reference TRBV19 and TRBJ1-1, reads DGGITQSPKYLFRKEGQNVTLSCEQNLNHDAMYWYRQDPGQGLRLIYYSQIVNDFQKGDIAEGYSVSREKKESFPLTVTSAQKNPTAFYLCASSSMTKMNTEAFFGQGTRLTVV.

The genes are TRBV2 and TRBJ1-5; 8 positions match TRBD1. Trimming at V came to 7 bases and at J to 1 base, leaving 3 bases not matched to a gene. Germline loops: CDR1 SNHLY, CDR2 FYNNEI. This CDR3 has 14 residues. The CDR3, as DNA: TGTGCCAGCAACCCAGGGGGCAGCAATCAGCCCCAGCATTTT. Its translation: CASNPGGSNQPQHF.

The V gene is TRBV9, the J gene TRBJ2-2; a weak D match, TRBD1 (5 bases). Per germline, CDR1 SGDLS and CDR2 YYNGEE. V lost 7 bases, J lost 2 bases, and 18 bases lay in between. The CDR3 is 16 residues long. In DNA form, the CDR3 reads TGTGCCAGCGGACCACAGGTACACCTAAACACCGGGGAGCTGTTTTTT. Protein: CASGPQVHLNTGELFF.

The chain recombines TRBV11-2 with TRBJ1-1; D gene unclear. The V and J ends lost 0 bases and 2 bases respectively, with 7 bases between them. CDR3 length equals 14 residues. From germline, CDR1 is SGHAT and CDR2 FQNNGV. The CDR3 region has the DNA TGTGCCAGCAGCTTAGACAGAATCAACACTGAAGCTTTCTTT. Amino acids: CASSLDRINTEAFF.

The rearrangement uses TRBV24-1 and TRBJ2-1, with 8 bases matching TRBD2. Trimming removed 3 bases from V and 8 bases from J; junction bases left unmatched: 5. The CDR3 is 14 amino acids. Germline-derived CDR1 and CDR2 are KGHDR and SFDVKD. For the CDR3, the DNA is TGTGCCACCAGTGATACCGGACTAGCCGATGAGCAGTTCTTC. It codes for CATSDTGLADEQFF.

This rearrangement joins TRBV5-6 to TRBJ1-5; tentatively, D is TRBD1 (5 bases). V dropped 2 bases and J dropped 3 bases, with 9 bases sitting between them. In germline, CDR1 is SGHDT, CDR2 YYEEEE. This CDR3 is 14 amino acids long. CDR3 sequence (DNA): TGTGCCAGCAGCTTTTACAGGAACAATCAGCCCCAGCATTTT. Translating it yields CASSFYRNNQPQHF.

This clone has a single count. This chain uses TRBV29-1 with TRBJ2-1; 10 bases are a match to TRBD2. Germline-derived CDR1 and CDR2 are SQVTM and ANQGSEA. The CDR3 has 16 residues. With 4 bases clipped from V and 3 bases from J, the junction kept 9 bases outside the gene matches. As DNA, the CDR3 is TGCAGCGTTGCACGTCGGACTAGCGGCTTCTACAATGAGCAGTTCTTC. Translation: CSVARRTSGFYNEQFF.

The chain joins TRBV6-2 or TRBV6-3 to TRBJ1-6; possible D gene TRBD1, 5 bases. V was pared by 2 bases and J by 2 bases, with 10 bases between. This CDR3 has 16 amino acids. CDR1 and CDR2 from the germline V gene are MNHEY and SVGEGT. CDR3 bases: TGTGCCAGCAGTTACCGGCGGGGGGCCTATAATTCACCCCTCCACTTT. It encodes CASSYRRGAYNSPLHF.

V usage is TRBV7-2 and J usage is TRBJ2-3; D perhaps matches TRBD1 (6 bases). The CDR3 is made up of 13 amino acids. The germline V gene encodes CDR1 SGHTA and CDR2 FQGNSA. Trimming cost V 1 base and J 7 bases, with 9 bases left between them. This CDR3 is CASSLGGPNTQYF. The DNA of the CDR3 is TGTGCCAGCAGCTTAGGGGGGCCCAATACGCAGTATTTT.

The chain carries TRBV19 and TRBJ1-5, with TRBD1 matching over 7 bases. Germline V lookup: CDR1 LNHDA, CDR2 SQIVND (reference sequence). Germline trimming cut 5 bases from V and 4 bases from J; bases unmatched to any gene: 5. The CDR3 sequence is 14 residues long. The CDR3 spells CASSWPGGNQPQHF. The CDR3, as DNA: TGTGCCAGTAGTTGGCCAGGGGGAAATCAGCCCCAGCATTTT.

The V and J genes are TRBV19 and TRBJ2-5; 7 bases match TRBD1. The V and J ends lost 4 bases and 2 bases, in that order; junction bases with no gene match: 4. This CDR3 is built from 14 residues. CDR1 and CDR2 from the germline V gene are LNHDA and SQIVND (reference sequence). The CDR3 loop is CASSRQGVQETQYF. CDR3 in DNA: TGTGCCAGTAGTAGGCAGGGGGTTCAAGAGACCCAGTACTTC.

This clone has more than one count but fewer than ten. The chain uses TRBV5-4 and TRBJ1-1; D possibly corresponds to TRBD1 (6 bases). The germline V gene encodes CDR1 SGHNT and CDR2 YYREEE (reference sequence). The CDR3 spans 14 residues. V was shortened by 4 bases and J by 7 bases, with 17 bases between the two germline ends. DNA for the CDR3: TGTGCCAGCAGCAGGACAGACCTCAATCATGAAGCTTTCTTT. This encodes CASSRTDLNHEAFF. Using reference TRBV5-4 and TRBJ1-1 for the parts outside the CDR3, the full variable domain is ETGVTQSPTHLIKTRGQQVTLRCSSQSGHNTVSWYQQALGQGPQFIFQYYREEENGRGNFPPRFSGLQFPNYSSELNVNALELDDSALYLCASSRTDLNHEAFFGQGTRLTVV.

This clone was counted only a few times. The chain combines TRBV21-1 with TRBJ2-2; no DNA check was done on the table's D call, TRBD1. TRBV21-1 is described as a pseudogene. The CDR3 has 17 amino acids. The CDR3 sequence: CASSKVAGTGVTGELFF. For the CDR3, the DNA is TGTGCCAGCAGCAAAGTGGCCGGGACAGGGGTGACCGGGGAGCTGTTTTTT.

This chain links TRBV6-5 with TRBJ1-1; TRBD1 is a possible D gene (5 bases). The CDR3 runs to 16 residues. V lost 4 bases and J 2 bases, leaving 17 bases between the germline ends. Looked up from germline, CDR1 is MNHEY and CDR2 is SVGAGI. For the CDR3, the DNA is TGTGCCAGCAGTTCCCTATCGGGACGGACCAACACTGAAGCTTTCTTT. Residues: CASSSLSGRTNTEAFF.